The clone carrying this TCR beta chain was detected only a few times. This sample was included in a study of cytomegalovirus exposure and HLA in healthy donors. The study did not record CMV serostatus for this donor. This PCR relied on a set of 60 Vbeta primers and 13 Jbeta primers. TCRdb keeps only in-frame clones here, not all; method: immunoSEQ multiplex PCR. The sample has 130,000 to 150,000 clones, around 73% seen once; the top ten hold approximately 14%. Sequencing input: PBMCs. The sequence was obtained from a human donor in good health.

DNA for the CDR3: TGTGCCAGCAGTGAAGGGGGCCGGAAAAAACTGTTTTTT. Translation gives CASSEGGRKKLFF. This chain links TRBV25-1 with TRBJ1-4; D perhaps matches TRBD1 (6 bases). CDR1 and CDR2 from the germline V gene are MGHDK and SYGVNS. The CDR3 has 13 amino acids. Trimming shortened V by 2 bases and J by 9 bases, and 10 bases separated the two germline ends.